These T cell receptor beta chains were read from a single sample in a study of TIL therapy for anti-PD-1-resistant metastatic lung cancer. The method was immunoSEQ multiplex PCR; TCRdb's version includes in-frame clones alone and lacks a portion of them. The repertoire holds about 43,000 clones, around 80% seen once, with roughly 16% in the top ten. Sequencing was performed on blood, taken at baseline. These TCRs come from a man between 65 and 79 years old with non-small cell lung cancer. Both conserved end residues are part of each CDR3. A D gene is named only where the DNA matches it firmly. Size is omitted from some rows. Given values are once, few, many or a class for expanded clones.

size | J | V | D | DNA | CDR3
. | TRBJ1-1 | TRBV5-4 | . | TGTGCCAGCAGCTTGGATGGACAGCAGAACACTGAAGCTTTCTTT | CASSLDGQQNTEAFF
. | TRBJ2-4 | TRBV11-2 | . | TGTGCCAGCAGCCATACAACCAAAAACATTCAGTACTTC | CASSHTTKNIQYF
. | TRBJ2-3 | TRBV5-1 | TRBD2 | TGCGCCAGCAGCTTTAGACTAGCGGAGGGGTCGAGCACAGATACGCAGTATTTT | CASSFRLAEGSSTDTQYF
. | TRBJ2-7 | TRBV21-1 | . | TGTGCCAGCAGCAAAGCGACCAAGCGGGGATCCTACGAGCAGTACTTC | CASSKATKRGSYEQYF
. | TRBJ2-5 | TRBV29-1 | . | TGCAGCGCAAGGGGCGGAGAGACCCAGTACTTC | CSARGGETQYF
. | TRBJ2-5 | TRBV7-2 | . | TGTGCCAGCAGCTGGGGGGTGCGGGACCAGACCCAGTACTTC | CASSWGVRDQTQYF
. | TRBJ2-2 | TRBV9 | TRBD2 | TGTGCCAGCAGACGGGAGGACGACACCGGGGAGCTGTTTTTT | CASRREDDTGELFF
few | TRBJ1-2 | TRBV20-1 | . | TGCAACGCACCGGACAGCTATGGCTACACCTTC | CNAPDSYGYTF
. | TRBJ1-1 | TRBV7-8 | . | TGTGCCAGCAGGGGACGGAAGAACACTGAAGCTTTCTTT | CASRGRKNTEAFF
. | TRBJ2-1 | TRBV7-3 | TRBD2 | TGTGCCAGCAGCTACCGGGGGACTAGCGGGAGGGGAAACAATGAGCAGTTCTTC | CASSYRGTSGRGNNEQFF
few | TRBJ1-1 | TRBV29-1 | TRBD1 | TGCAGCGGAGGGGGCCGGACTGAAGCTTTCTTT | CSGGGRTEAFF
. | TRBJ1-1 | TRBV28 | . | TGTGCCAGCATCCCCCCCGGGGGCCTGAACACTGAAGCTTTCTTT | CASIPPGGLNTEAFF
few | TRBJ1-2 | TRBV28 | . | TGTGCCAGCAGTTTACCGAGGACAAGATTAGCTAACTATGGCTACACCTTC | CASSLPRTRLANYGYTF
. | TRBJ1-5 | TRBV18 | . | TGTGCCAGCTCCCGACAGGACAATCAGCCCCAGCATTTT | CASSRQDNQPQHF
. | TRBJ2-1 | TRBV18 | . | TGTGCCAGCTCACCAGCGGTGGTAATTGTGTATGAGCAGTTCTTC | CASSPAVVIVYEQFF
. | TRBJ2-1 | TRBV19 | TRBD2 | TGTGCCAGTAGTAAAGGACTAGCGGGGGAAAATGAGCAGTTCTTC | CASSKGLAGENEQFF
. | TRBJ2-3 | TRBV9 | TRBD2 | TGTGCCAGCAGCTCCAGGACTAGCGGGAATGTGGGGAACACAGATACGCAGTATTTT | CASSSRTSGNVGNTDTQYF
. | TRBJ1-1 | TRBV5-1 | . | TGCGCCAGCAGCTCTCCCGACCCAAACACTGAAGCTTTCTTT | CASSSPDPNTEAFF
. | TRBJ2-2 | TRBV4-1 | . | TGCGCCAGCAGCCAGCAGGGCGTCGGGGAGCTGTTTTTT | CASSQQGVGELFF
. | TRBJ1-1 | TRBV9 | . | TGTGCCAGCAGCGTAGGGACACCGAACACTGAAGCTTTCTTT | CASSVGTPNTEAFF
. | TRBJ2-3 | TRBV5-6 | . | TGTGCCAGCAGCAATTGGGGTGGGGATACAGATACGCAGTATTTT | CASSNWGGDTDTQYF
. | TRBJ2-7 | TRBV5-1 | . | TGCGCCAGCAGCTTGGATGCATATTACGAGCAGTACTTC | CASSLDAYYEQYF
. | TRBJ2-3 | TRBV7-6 | . | TGTGCCAGCAGCTTATCCGGGTCCGTAGATACGCAGTATTTT | CASSLSGSVDTQYF
. | TRBJ2-3 | TRBV11-3 | . | TGTGCCAGCAGCAGACTAGTTTTGGATACGCAGTATTTT | CASSRLVLDTQYF
. | TRBJ1-5 | TRBV28 | . | TGTGCCAGCAGTTTACCATCGATTATGGGGAGTCGCAATCAGCCCCAGCATTTT | CASSLPSIMGSRNQPQHF
. | TRBJ2-2 | TRBV27 | . | TGTGCCAGCAGTCACCCAACTACGGCGAACACCGGGGAGCTGTTTTTT | CASSHPTTANTGELFF
. | TRBJ2-1 | TRBV14 | . | TGTGCCAGCAGCCAAGATTGGAGGGATGGAGTCAATGAGCAGTTCTTC | CASSQDWRDGVNEQFF
. | TRBJ2-1 | TRBV5-1 | . | TGCGCCAGCAGCTTGGGGGGGGCGCACGATGAGCAGTTCTTC | CASSLGGAHDEQFF
few | TRBJ1-1 | TRBV13 | . | TGTGCCAGCAGCTCCCGGACGGGGAACACTGAAGCTTTCTTT | CASSSRTGNTEAFF
. | TRBJ1-4 | TRBV18 | . | TGTGCCAGCTCACGGGGACTCAATGAAAAACTGTTTTTT | CASSRGLNEKLFF
. | TRBJ2-1 | TRBV19 | TRBD1 | TGTGCCAGTAGTGGCGGACTCCGGGACAGGTTTAATGAGCAGTTCTTC | CASSGGLRDRFNEQFF
. | TRBJ2-5 | TRBV5-6 | . | TGTGCCAGCAGCTTGGTAGGGGAGCCTAAGGAGACCCAGTACTTC | CASSLVGEPKETQYF
once | TRBJ2-1 | TRBV5-1 | . | TGCGCCAGCAGCTTGGAGGGGAATGCGAATGAGCAGTTCTTC | CASSLEGNANEQFF
. | TRBJ2-1 | TRBV9 | TRBD2 | TGTGCCAGCAGCGTAGATTATGGAGCGGGAGTAGGCAATGAGCAGTTCTTC | CASSVDYGAGVGNEQFF
. | TRBJ2-7 | TRBV7-2 | . | TGTGCCAGCAGCTTAACCCCGGGCTCCTACGAGCAGTACTTC | CASSLTPGSYEQYF
few | TRBJ2-7 | TRBV6-5 | TRBD1 | TGTGCCAGCAGCACCGGGACAGGGAACGAGCAGTACTTC | CASSTGTGNEQYF
. | TRBJ2-1 | TRBV4-2 | . | TGTGCCAGCAGCCAAGGAGGATCGGGGGACGATGAGCAGTTCTTC | CASSQGGSGDDEQFF
. | TRBJ1-5 | TRBV11-2 | . | TGTGCCAGCAGCTTAGACCGGGCAGGCCAGCCCCAGCATTTT | CASSLDRAGQPQHF
. | TRBJ2-7 | TRBV7-9 | . | TGTGCCAGCAGCTTCCCTCTCGGGAGCCAATTCTACGAGCAGTACTTC | CASSFPLGSQFYEQYF
. | TRBJ2-7 | TRBV6-5 | . | TGTGCCAGCAGTCCCTTCAGCGGCGAGAACTTCGAGCAGTACTTC | CASSPFSGENFEQYF
. | TRBJ2-3 | TRBV7-3 | TRBD2 | TGTGCCAGCAGCTTCGCAGGGACTAGCGTAACAGATACGCAGTATTTT | CASSFAGTSVTDTQYF
few | TRBJ1-5 | TRBV9 | TRBD1 | TGTGCCAGCGGGGGACAGTTAAATCAGCCCCAGCATTTT | CASGGQLNQPQHF
. | TRBJ2-7 | TRBV11-2 | TRBD1 | TGTGCCAGCAGCTTAGACAGGGGGCATTACGAGCAGTACTTC | CASSLDRGHYEQYF
few | TRBJ1-2 | TRBV29-1 | . | TGCAGCGTTGCTGGGACAATTCATGGCTACACCTTC | CSVAGTIHGYTF
. | TRBJ2-7 | TRBV19 | . | TGTGCCAGTAGTATCCGGCTAGCGTTACCCTACGAGCAGTACTTC | CASSIRLALPYEQYF
. | TRBJ2-2 | TRBV5-1 | . | TGCGCCAGCAGCTTGGGAGGGCCGGTCACCGGGGAGCTGTTTTTT | CASSLGGPVTGELFF
once | TRBJ2-5 | TRBV10-3 | . | TGTGCCATCAGTGAAGGGTCCTGGGGGGAGACCCAGTACTTC | CAISEGSWGETQYF
few | TRBJ2-2 | TRBV30 | TRBD1 | TGTGCCTTGAAAACAGGGGCCCAAACCGGGGAGCTGTTTTTT | CALKTGAQTGELFF
. | TRBJ2-7 | TRBV7-2 | TRBD2 | TGTGCCAGCAGCCTTAGCGCGACTAGCGGGAGTGCGTACTTC | CASSLSATSGSAYF
once | TRBJ1-1 | TRBV29-1 | . | TGCAGCGTTGTGGGGGTTTACGTGAACACTGAAGCTTTCTTT | CSVVGVYVNTEAFF
once | TRBJ2-3 | TRBV6-1 | . | TGTGCCAGCAGTGAACTCTTTCTAGCGAGGAACACAGATACGCAGTATTTT | CASSELFLARNTDTQYF
. | TRBJ2-5 | TRBV19 | . | TGTGCCAGTAGTATAGGGGACTACCAAGAGACCCAGTACTTC | CASSIGDYQETQYF
. | TRBJ1-4 | TRBV7-9 | . | TGTGCCAGCAGCCGACAGGTGGCTAATGAAAAACTGTTTTTT | CASSRQVANEKLFF
. | TRBJ2-6 | TRBV7-2 | . | TGTGCCAGCAGCTTAAGGGGCCCTGGGGCCAACGTCCTGACTTTC | CASSLRGPGANVLTF
. | TRBJ2-5 | TRBV5-1 | . | TGCGCCAGCAGCTTGGAGATCTACCAAGAGACCCAGTACTTC | CASSLEIYQETQYF
. | TRBJ2-5 | TRBV19 | . | TGTGCCAGTAGTATCAAATCGGCTAAAGAGACCCAGTACTTC | CASSIKSAKETQYF
few | TRBJ1-5 | TRBV2 | . | TGTGCCAGCGGCCATGGGGGGGCCAACACCAATCAGCCCCAGCATTTT | CASGHGGANTNQPQHF
. | TRBJ1-4 | TRBV5-1 | . | TGCGCCAGCAGCTTGGAAGGGTCGCGCGGTGAAAAACTGTTTTTT | CASSLEGSRGEKLFF
. | TRBJ1-1 | TRBV7-3 | . | TGTGCCAGCAGCTTAAATGTGAACACTGAAGCTTTCTTT | CASSLNVNTEAFF